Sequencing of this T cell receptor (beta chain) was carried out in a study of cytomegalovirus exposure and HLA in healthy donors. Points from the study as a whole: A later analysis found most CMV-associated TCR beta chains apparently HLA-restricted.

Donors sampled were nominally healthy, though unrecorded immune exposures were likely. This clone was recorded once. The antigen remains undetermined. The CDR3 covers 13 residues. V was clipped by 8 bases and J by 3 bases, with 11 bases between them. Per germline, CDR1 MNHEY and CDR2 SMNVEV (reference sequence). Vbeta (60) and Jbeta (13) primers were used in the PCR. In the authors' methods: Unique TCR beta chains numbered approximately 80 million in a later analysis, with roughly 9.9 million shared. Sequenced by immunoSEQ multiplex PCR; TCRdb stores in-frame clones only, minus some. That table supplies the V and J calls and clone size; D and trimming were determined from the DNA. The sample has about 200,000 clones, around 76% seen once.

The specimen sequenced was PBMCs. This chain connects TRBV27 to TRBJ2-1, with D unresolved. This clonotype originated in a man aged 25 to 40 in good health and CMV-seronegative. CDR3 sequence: CASFASNYNEQFF. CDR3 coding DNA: TGTGCCAGCTTTGCTAGTAACTACAATGAGCAGTTCTTC.